In its sample, the clone carrying this T cell receptor beta chain was seen many times. This sample was included in a study of T-cell memory formation after mild COVID-19. V trimming: 3 bases; J trimming: 8 bases; junction bases outside the gene matches: 10. Germline V gives CDR1 GTSNPN, CDR2 SVGIG (reference sequence). The CDR3 has 16 residues. In TCRdb, the 5' RACE reads were re-called with MiXCR into one record per CDR3 protein. Among about 29,000 distinct CDR3 sequences listed, 15% to 20% were seen once. This receptor was obtained from an adult who had mild COVID-19 (a few samples of this study predate the infection). Cell type and time point are not known. The J gene is TRBJ2-4, the V gene TRBV30; the match to TRBD2 covers 13 bases. The sequencing sample was made of PBMCs or a T cell subset sorted from them (not recorded which). The CDR3 nucleotides read TGTGCCTGGAGAATGGGTAGGACTAGCGGGAGAGACATTCAGTACTTC. It translates to CAWRMGRTSGRDIQYF.